The 28 T cell receptor beta chains given below trace back to one sample, sequenced in a study of cytomegalovirus exposure and HLA in healthy donors (dated by TCRdb to about 2017). To prepare the library, the immunoSEQ multiplex PCR assay was applied. For the multiplex PCR, a mixture combining 60 forward primers for TCR Vbeta segments and 13 reverse primers for TCR Jbeta segments was used. TCRdb's version of the immuneACCESS table is confined to in-frame rearrangements and falls short of the full clone set. An unresolved V gene accounts for under half of the shortfall where checked; the remainder is of unknown origin. Here the sample has about 160,000 clones; about 65% occur a single time. 3.5% to 5.5% of the sample comes from the top ten. Sequences were obtained from PBMCs. Receptor source: a woman between 18 and 29 years old in good health and CMV-seropositive.

The rearrangement joins TRBV29-1 to TRBJ1-2, with D possibly TRBD1 on 5 matching bases. The CDR3 sequence is 13 residues long. Germline values: CDR1 SQVTM, CDR2 ANQGSEA. Trimming cost V 4 bases and J 4 bases, with 13 bases left between them. CDR3 in DNA: TGCAGCGTTGTCGAAGAAAGGGGCTATGGCTACACCTTC. Its translation: CSVVEERGYGYTF.

Only a few counts were recorded for this clone. V and J are TRBV5-4 and TRBJ1-4; D might be TRBD1 (5 bases). Trimming left V 4 bases short and J 3 bases short, with 16 bases between. Germline lookup yields CDR1 SGHNT and CDR2 YYREEE (reference sequence). The CDR3 spans 16 residues. The CDR3 is CASSLRTNPANEKLFF. The DNA of the CDR3 is TGTGCCAGCAGCCTCCGGACAAACCCGGCTAATGAAAAACTGTTTTTT. Drawing the rest from reference TRBV5-4 and TRBJ1-4, the complete variable domain is ETGVTQSPTHLIKTRGQQVTLRCSSQSGHNTVSWYQQALGQGPQFIFQYYREEENGRGNFPPRFSGLQFPNYSSELNVNALELDDSALYLCASSLRTNPANEKLFFGSGTQLSVL.

This clone was counted between two and nine times. The rearrangement links TRBV5-8 to TRBJ2-7; D might be TRBD1 (6 bases). Germline V gene sequence: CDR1 SGHTS, CDR2 YDEGEE. Trimming cost V 1 base and J 2 bases, with 10 bases left between them. This CDR3 region has 14 residues. CDR3 nucleotide sequence: TGTGCCAGCAGCTTGACAGGGCGAACCTACGAGCAGTACTTC. This encodes CASSLTGRTYEQYF.

This clone occurred a few times. The same CDR3 can be traced to other DNA sequences in this sample. The chain carries TRBV13 and TRBJ1-6; 7 bases agree with TRBD1. V lost 9 bases, J lost 4 bases, and 9 bases stayed unmatched. The CDR3 length is 15 residues. Per the germline V gene, CDR1 is PRHDT and CDR2 is FYEKMQ (reference sequence). In DNA form, the CDR3 reads TGTGCCAGTTCTCAGGGGGATACTTATAATTCACCCCTCCACTTT. Translated, it gives CASSQGDTYNSPLHF.

This chain joins TRBV28 and TRBJ2-6; the match to TRBD1 covers 9 bases. In germline, CDR1 is MDHEN, CDR2 SYDVKM. V lost 2 bases and J lost 1; bases outside the gene matches: 21. The CDR3 covers 23 residues. The CDR3 sequence: CASSLQLGLITDRGYSGANVLTF. CDR3 bases: TGTGCCAGCAGTTTACAACTAGGACTAATTACGGACAGGGGATATTCTGGGGCCAACGTCCTGACTTTC.

V and J are TRBV4-2 and TRBJ1-2; D might be TRBD1 (6 bases). Between the trimmed V and J ends, which lost 6 bases and 0 bases, there was a span of 17 bases. CDR3 length: 16 amino acids. Germline CDR1 and CDR2: LGHNA and YNFKEQ. The CDR3 loop reads CASRKNRVLSNYGYTF. The CDR3 DNA reads TGTGCCAGCAGAAAGAACAGGGTCTTATCTAACTATGGCTACACCTTC.

The CDR3 region has the DNA TGTGCCAGTGATCCGGGACAAAGAAATTCACCCCTCCACTTT. Translation: CASDPGQRNSPLHF. The genes are TRBV19 and TRBJ1-6, with a possible D match to TRBD1 (6 bases). Trimming stripped 8 bases from V and 7 bases from J, with 15 bases between. The CDR3 has 14 residues. CDR1 is LNHDA, CDR2 SQIVND, per germline (reference sequence). Full variable domain (rest looked up from reference TRBV19 and TRBJ1-6): DGGITQSPKYLFRKEGQNVTLSCEQNLNHDAMYWYRQDPGQGLRLIYYSQIVNDFQKGDIAEGYSVSREKKESFPLTVTSAQKNPTAFYLCASDPGQRNSPLHFGNGTRLTVT.

The CDR3 DNA reads TGCGCCAGCAGCTTCGGCAGCGGGATAGATACGCAGTATTTT. Translation gives CASSFGSGIDTQYF. The V and J genes are TRBV5-1 and TRBJ2-3, with 7 bases aligning to TRBD2. The CDR3 contains 14 residues. Germline V gives CDR1 SGHRS, CDR2 YFSETQ. V dropped 2 bases and J dropped 5; count of bases not matched to a gene: 5.

The chain is built from TRBV2 and TRBJ2-2; TRBD1 aligns across 7 bases. This CDR3 has 14 residues. Germline values: CDR1 SNHLY, CDR2 FYNNEI. V shed 5 bases, J shed 8 bases, and the junction held 8 bases outside the gene matches. The CDR3 region is CASSITGTVGELFF. The CDR3 coding sequence is TGTGCCAGCAGTATCACCGGGACAGTTGGGGAGCTGTTTTTT.

V gene TRBV6-5 combines with J gene TRBJ1-2; D is perhaps TRBD1 (6 bases). Trimming took off 6 bases at V and 2 bases at J, with 13 bases between the two ends. This CDR3 contains 14 residues. Germline V gene data show CDR1 as MNHEY and CDR2 as SVGAGI. CDR3 sequence: CASRLGATNYGYTF. The CDR3 DNA sequence: TGTGCCAGCAGGTTGGGGGCTACCAACTATGGCTACACCTTC.

This chain joins TRBV18 and TRBJ2-7, with D tentatively TRBD2 (5 bases). The CDR3 loop spans 13 amino acids. Germline loops: CDR1 KGHSH, CDR2 LQKENI. The ends were cut back, 6 bases at V and 3 bases at J, with 12 bases in the middle. CDR3 DNA sequence: TGTGCCAGCTCCCAAATACTAGTCTACGAGCAGTACTTC. It translates to CASSQILVYEQYF.

A few counts support this clone. Lacking the conserved final phenylalanine or tryptophan, this CDR3 likely reflects a read error. The DNA is omitted, as the CDR3 cannot be located on it reliably, and the CDR3 follows TCRdb's listing. The chain carries TRBV9 and TRBJ2-7; TRBD2, the table's D call, was not compared with the DNA. Ends included, the CDR3 has 12 residues. CDR1 is SGDLS, CDR2 YYNGEE, per germline. The CDR3 sequence is CASSAVRRAGYS.

The chain links TRBV5-1 to TRBJ1-1; D is possibly TRBD1 (5 bases). The length of the CDR3 is 14 residues. The V gene's germline CDR1 is SGHRS and CDR2 YFSETQ. V gave up 3 bases and J gave up 1 base, with 10 bases separating them. CDR3 sequence (DNA): TGCGCCAGCAGCTGGGGGGACGGGAACACTGAAGCTTTCTTT. Protein product: CASSWGDGNTEAFF.

This chain connects TRBV7-2 to TRBJ2-1, with 7 bases matching TRBD2. Germline V gives CDR1 SGHTA, CDR2 FQGNSA. CDR3 length: 16 amino acids. With 5 bases clipped from V and 1 base from J, the junction kept 8 bases outside the gene matches. The CDR3 reads CASSHGAGVSYNEQFF. The CDR3 region has the DNA TGTGCCAGCAGCCACGGCGCGGGGGTGTCCTACAATGAGCAGTTCTTC. The full variable domain, with the rest looked up from reference TRBV7-2 and TRBJ2-1, is GAGVSQSPSNKVTEKGKDVELRCDPISGHTALYWYRQSLGQGLEFLIYFQGNSAPDKSGLPSDRFSAERTGGSVSTLTIQRTQQEDSAVYLCASSHGAGVSYNEQFFGPGTRLTVL.

The gene calls are TRBV20-1 and TRBJ2-1; D is uncertain. Germline V gene data show CDR1 as DFQATT and CDR2 as SNEGSKA (reference sequence). The CDR3 runs to 11 residues. The V end lost 5 bases, the J end lost 3 bases, and 5 bases lay between the germline ends. The CDR3 region is CSALGYNEQFF. Written as DNA, the CDR3 is TGCAGTGCTCTCGGCTACAATGAGCAGTTCTTC.

The chain is built from TRBV7-6 and TRBJ1-1; 9 bases match TRBD1. The CDR3 loop spans 16 amino acids. The junction had 5 bases not matched to a gene; V was cut back by 3 bases and J by 0 bases. Germline CDR1 SGHVS, CDR2 FNYEAQ. The CDR3 region is CASSFGTGSLNTEAFF. CDR3 nucleotides: TGTGCCAGCAGCTTCGGGACAGGGAGCCTGAACACTGAAGCTTTCTTT.

The V and J genes are TRBV9 and TRBJ1-1, with D perhaps TRBD1 (6 bases). Looked up from germline, CDR1 is SGDLS and CDR2 is YYNGEE. Trimming took 4 bases from V and 2 from J, leaving 12 bases between them. The CDR3 consists of 14 residues. This CDR3 reads CASSRTDDNTEAFF. CDR3 nucleotides: TGTGCCAGCAGCCGGACAGATGACAACACTGAAGCTTTCTTT.

The chain employs TRBV30 and TRBJ2-5; maybe TRBD1 (5 bases). V was pared by 1 base and J by 4 bases, with 16 bases between. There are 15 residues in the CDR3. Germline V gene data show CDR1 as GTSNPN and CDR2 as SVGIG (reference sequence). CDR3 sequence (DNA): TGTGCCTGGAGTGCCGCTGGGGCGCTCCGAGAGACCCAGTACTTC. Translation: CAWSAAGALRETQYF.

This clone was counted a few times. CDR3 coding DNA: TGTGCCACCTCCTCCTACGCGGGAGGCTTTTCCGTGGCTCAGCAGTACTTC. Translation gives CATSSYAGGFSVAQQYF. This chain links TRBV28 with TRBJ2-5; TRBD2 matches at 8 bases. CDR3 length: 17 amino acids. In germline, CDR1 is MDHEN, CDR2 SYDVKM. V shed 10 bases and J 11 bases; nucleotides not matched to a gene: 27.

On this clone itself: Other DNA sequences in the same sample also yield this CDR3. In nucleotides, the CDR3 is TGTGCCAGCAGCTTGGGGCAGGGGAACACTGAAGCTTTCTTT. Translating gives CASSLGQGNTEAFF. The chain is built from TRBV7-9 and TRBJ1-1, with a weak D call TRBD1 (5 bases). The length of the CDR3 is 14 residues. Germline CDR1 reads SEHNR; CDR2 reads FQNEAQ (reference sequence). With 3 bases removed from V and 1 base from J, the gap between germline ends came to 9 bases.

The chain recombines TRBV5-1 with TRBJ2-1, with 10 bases aligning to TRBD1. The CDR3 is 14 residues long. The ends lost 4 bases at V and 5 bases at J; junction bases unmatched: 3. The germline CDR1 and CDR2 sequences are SGHRS and YFSETQ. The chain's CDR3 is CASSPGQGNNEQFF. CDR3 nucleotides: TGCGCCAGCAGCCCGGGACAGGGGAACAATGAGCAGTTCTTC. Combining the CDR3 with reference TRBV5-1 and TRBJ2-1 gives the whole variable domain KAGVTQTPRYLIKTRGQQVTLSCSPISGHRSVSWYQQTPGQGLQFLFEYFSETQRNKGNFPGRFSGRQFSNSRSEMNVSTLELGDSALYLCASSPGQGNNEQFFGPGTRLTVL.

The chain has TRBV7-9 and TRBJ1-1, with no clear D. This CDR3 has 13 residues. V lost 7 bases to trimming and J lost 6 bases, with 15 bases between them. CDR1 is SEHNR and CDR2 is FQNEAQ in the germline V gene (reference sequence). The CDR3, as DNA: TGTGCCAGCAAAGACCATTCTCAGGCTGAAGCTTTCTTT. Translation: CASKDHSQAEAFF.

V and J are TRBV25-1 and TRBJ2-5; D is perhaps TRBD2 (6 bases). The germline V gene has CDR1 MGHDK and CDR2 SYGVNS. The CDR3 runs 15 residues. V was cut by 8 bases and J by 4 bases, with 20 bases left in between. The CDR3 DNA reads TGTGCCAGCGCCGGAGGGCTAGGACGCGGAGAGACCCAGTACTTC. Protein: CASAGGLGRGETQYF. Looking up the rest from reference TRBV25-1 and TRBJ2-5 gives the full variable domain: EADIYQTPRYLVIGTGKKITLECSQTMGHDKMYWYQQDPGMELHLIHYSYGVNSTEKGDLSSESTVSRIRTEHFPLTLESARPSHTSQYLCASAGGLGRGETQYFGPGTRLLVL.

The chain uses TRBV7-2 and TRBJ1-1; D is unclear. Germline lookup yields CDR1 SGHTA and CDR2 FQGNSA. Trimming cost V 8 bases and J 1 base, with 14 bases left between them. The CDR3 has 14 amino acids. In nucleotides, the CDR3 is TGTGCCAGCGGGCCGCGGGCCGGGAACACTGAAGCTTTCTTT. Amino acids: CASGPRAGNTEAFF.

This sequence joins TRBV5-1 and TRBJ2-6; D uncertain. This CDR3 is 17 amino acids long. Germline V gene lookup returns CDR1 SGHRS and CDR2 YFSETQ. V was clipped by 0 bases and J by 2 bases, with 12 bases between them. CDR3 residues: CASSLGHESPGANVLTF. For the CDR3, the DNA is TGCGCCAGCAGCTTGGGACACGAATCCCCTGGGGCCAACGTCCTGACTTTC.

The chain couples TRBV13 to TRBJ1-1, with TRBD1 matching over 9 bases. The J segment lost 4 bases and the V segment lost 4 bases, leaving 4 bases of the junction unmatched. Germline CDR1 and CDR2: PRHDT and FYEKMQ (reference sequence). The CDR3 length is 14 residues. The CDR3 protein is CASSYRQGGTEAFF. The DNA of the CDR3 is TGTGCCAGCAGCTACCGACAGGGGGGCACTGAAGCTTTCTTT.

The chain carries TRBV5-1 and TRBJ2-7; 7 bases match TRBD2. CDR1 and CDR2 (germline): SGHRS, YFSETQ. The CDR3 totals 14 residues. V shed 2 bases and J 3 bases; nucleotides not matched to a gene: 5. The CDR3 sequence is CASSFQPSGYEQYF. In DNA, the CDR3 is TGCGCCAGCAGCTTTCAACCTAGCGGCTACGAGCAGTACTTC.

This clone was counted only a few times. In nucleotides, the CDR3 is TGTGCCAGCAGTGCAGGGCGGGAAAACTATGGCTACACCTTC. The encoded protein is CASSAGRENYGYTF. This chain uses TRBV27 with TRBJ1-2; a weak D match, TRBD1 (5 bases). Trimming cost V 5 bases and J 2 bases, with 12 bases left between them. The CDR3 is 14 amino acids. CDR1 and CDR2 from the germline V gene are MNHEY and SMNVEV (reference sequence).